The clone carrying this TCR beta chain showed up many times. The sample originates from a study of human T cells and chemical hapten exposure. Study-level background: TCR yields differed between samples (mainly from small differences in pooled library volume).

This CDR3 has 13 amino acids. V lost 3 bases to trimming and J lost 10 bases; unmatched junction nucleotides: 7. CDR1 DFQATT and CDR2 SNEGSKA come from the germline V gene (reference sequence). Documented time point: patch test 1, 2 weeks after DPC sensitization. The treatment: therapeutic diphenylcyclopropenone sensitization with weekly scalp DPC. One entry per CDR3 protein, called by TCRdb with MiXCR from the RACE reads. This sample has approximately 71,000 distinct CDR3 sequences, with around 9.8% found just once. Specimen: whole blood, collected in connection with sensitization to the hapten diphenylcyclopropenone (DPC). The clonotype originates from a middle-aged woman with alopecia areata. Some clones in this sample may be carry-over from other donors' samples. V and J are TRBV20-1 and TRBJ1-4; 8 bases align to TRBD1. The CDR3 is CSARDREYGKLFF. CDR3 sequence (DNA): TGCAGTGCTAGGGACAGGGAGTATGGAAAACTGTTTTTT.